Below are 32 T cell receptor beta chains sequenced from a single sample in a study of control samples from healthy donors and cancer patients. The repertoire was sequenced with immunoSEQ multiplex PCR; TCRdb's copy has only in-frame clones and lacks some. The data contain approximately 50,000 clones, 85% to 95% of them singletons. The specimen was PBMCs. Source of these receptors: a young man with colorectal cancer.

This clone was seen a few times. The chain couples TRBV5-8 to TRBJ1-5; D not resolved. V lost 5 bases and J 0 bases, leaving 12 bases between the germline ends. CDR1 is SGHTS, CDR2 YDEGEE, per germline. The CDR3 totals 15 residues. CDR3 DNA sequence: TGTGCCAGCAGTCCTAGGACTAATAGCAATCAGCCCCAGCATTTT. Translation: CASSPRTNSNQPQHF. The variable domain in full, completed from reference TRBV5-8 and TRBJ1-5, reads EAGVTQSPTHLIKTRGQQATLRCSPISGHTSVYWYQQALGLGLQFLLWYDEGEERNRGNFPPRFSGRQFPNYSSELNVNALELEDSALYLCASSPRTNSNQPQHFGDGTRLSIL.

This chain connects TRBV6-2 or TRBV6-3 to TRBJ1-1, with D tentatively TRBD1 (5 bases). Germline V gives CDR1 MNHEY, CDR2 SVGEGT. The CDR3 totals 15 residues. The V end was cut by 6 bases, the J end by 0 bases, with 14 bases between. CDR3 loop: CASSHPGQVNTEAFF. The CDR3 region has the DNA TGTGCCAGCAGCCACCCAGGACAAGTGAACACTGAAGCTTTCTTT.

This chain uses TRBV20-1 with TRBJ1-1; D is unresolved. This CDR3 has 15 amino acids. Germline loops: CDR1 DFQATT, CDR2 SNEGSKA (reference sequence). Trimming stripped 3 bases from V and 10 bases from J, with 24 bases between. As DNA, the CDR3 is TGCAGTGCTAGTAAATCCCGGGCAGCTAGGGTAGGAGCTTTCTTT. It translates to CSASKSRAARVGAFF.

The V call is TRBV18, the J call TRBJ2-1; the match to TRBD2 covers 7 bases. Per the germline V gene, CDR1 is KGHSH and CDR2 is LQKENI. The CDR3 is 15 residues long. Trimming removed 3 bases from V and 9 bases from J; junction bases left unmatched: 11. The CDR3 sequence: CASSPVLVSGPEQFF. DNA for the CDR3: TGTGCCAGCTCACCCGTCCTGGTTAGCGGGCCTGAGCAGTTCTTC.

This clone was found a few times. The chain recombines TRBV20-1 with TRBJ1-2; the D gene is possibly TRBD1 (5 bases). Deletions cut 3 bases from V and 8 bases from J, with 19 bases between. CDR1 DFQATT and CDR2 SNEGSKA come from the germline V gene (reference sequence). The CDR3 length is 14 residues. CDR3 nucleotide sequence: TGCAGTGCTAGTTGGCATCAGGGATCGGGAGGCTACACCTTC. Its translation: CSASWHQGSGGYTF.

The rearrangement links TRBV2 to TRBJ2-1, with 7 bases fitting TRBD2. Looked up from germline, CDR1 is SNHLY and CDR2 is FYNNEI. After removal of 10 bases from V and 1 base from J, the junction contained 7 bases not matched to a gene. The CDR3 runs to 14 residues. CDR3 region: CATPVGGSYNEQFF. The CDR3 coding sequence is TGTGCCACCCCAGTGGGGGGGTCCTACAATGAGCAGTTCTTC.

This CDR3 reads CASSEYRYRYTF. CDR3 DNA sequence: TGTGCCAGCAGCGAGTACAGATACCGCTACACCTTC. This chain connects TRBV7-2 to TRBJ1-2; D is uncertain. From germline, CDR1 is SGHTA and CDR2 FQGNSA. V was pared by 5 bases and J by 9 bases, with 13 bases between. The CDR3 is 12 amino acids.

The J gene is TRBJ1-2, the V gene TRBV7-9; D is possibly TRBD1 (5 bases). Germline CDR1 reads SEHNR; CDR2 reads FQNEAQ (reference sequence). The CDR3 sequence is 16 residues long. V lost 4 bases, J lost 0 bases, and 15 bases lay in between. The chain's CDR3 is CASSSRQGRSNYGYTF. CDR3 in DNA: TGTGCCAGCAGCTCGAGGCAGGGCAGGTCTAACTATGGCTACACCTTC.

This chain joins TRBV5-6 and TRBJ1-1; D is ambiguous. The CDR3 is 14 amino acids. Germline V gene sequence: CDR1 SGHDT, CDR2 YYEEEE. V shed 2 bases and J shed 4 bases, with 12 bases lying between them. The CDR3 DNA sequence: TGTGCCAGCAGCTTCCCATGGCAGACCACTGAAGCTTTCTTT. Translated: CASSFPWQTTEAFF.

The CDR3 DNA reads as TGTGCCAGCAGTGCGACGGACTATGGCTACACCTTC. Translation: CASSATDYGYTF. This sequence joins TRBV12-3 or TRBV12-4 and TRBJ1-2; D not resolved. V was clipped by 5 bases and J by 3 bases, with 7 bases between them. The CDR3 runs to 12 residues.

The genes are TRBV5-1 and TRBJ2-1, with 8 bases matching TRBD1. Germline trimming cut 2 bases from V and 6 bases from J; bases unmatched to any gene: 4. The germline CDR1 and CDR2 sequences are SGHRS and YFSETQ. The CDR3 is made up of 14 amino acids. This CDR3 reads CASSLRQGINEQFF. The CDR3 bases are TGCGCCAGCAGCTTACGACAGGGGATCAATGAGCAGTTCTTC.

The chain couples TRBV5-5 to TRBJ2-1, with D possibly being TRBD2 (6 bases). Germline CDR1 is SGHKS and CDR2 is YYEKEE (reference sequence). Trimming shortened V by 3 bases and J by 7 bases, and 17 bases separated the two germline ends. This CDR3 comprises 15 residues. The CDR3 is CASSYGTLGGNEQFF. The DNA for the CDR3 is TGTGCCAGCAGCTATGGAACCCTCGGAGGGAATGAGCAGTTCTTC.

DNA of the CDR3: TGCGCCAGCAGCTTGGCTGTAAGCTCTGGGGCCAACGTCCTGACTTTC. The encoded protein is CASSLAVSSGANVLTF. The rearrangement uses TRBV5-1 and TRBJ2-6; D uncertain. Germline values: CDR1 SGHRS, CDR2 YFSETQ. There are 16 residues in the CDR3. The germline V and J ends were trimmed by 0 bases and 0 bases, with 7 bases remaining between them.

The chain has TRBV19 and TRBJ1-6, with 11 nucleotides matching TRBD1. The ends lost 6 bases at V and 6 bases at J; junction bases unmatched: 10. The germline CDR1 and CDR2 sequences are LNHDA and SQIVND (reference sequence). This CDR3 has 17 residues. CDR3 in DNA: TGTGCCAGTAGGGACCGGGGACAGGGGGTCGTTAATTCACCCCTCCACTTT. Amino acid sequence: CASRDRGQGVVNSPLHF.

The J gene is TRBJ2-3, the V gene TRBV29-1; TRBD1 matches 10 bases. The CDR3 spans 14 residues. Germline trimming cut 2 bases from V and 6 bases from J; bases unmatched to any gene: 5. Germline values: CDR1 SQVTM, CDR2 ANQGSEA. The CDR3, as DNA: TGCAGCGTTGAAAGGGGACAGGGGCCGGATACGCAGTATTTT. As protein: CSVERGQGPDTQYF.

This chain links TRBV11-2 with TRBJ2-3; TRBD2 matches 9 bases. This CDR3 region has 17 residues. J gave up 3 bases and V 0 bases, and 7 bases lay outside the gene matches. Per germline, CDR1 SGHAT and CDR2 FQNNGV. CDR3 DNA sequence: TGTGCCAGCAGCTTAGATTTGGCTAGCGGGGTGACAGATACGCAGTATTTT. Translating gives CASSLDLASGVTDTQYF.

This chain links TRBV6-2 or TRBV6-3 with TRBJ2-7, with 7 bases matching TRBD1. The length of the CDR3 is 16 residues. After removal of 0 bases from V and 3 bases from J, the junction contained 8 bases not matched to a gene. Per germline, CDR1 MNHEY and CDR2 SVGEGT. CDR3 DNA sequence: TGTGCCAGCAGTTACTCACGGGACAGCGGAGACTACGAGCAGTACTTC. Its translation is CASSYSRDSGDYEQYF.

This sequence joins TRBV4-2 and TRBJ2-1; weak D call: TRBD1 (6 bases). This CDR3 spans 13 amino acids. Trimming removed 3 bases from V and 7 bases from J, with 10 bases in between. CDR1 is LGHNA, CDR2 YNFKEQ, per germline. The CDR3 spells CASSQYQGNEQFF. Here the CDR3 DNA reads TGTGCCAGCAGCCAGTACCAGGGGAATGAGCAGTTCTTC.

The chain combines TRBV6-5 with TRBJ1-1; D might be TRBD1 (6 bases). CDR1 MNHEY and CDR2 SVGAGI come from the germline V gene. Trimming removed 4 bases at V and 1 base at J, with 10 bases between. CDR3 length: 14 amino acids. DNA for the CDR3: TGTGCCAGCAGTTGGGGGCGCGGGAACACTGAAGCTTTCTTT. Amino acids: CASSWGRGNTEAFF.

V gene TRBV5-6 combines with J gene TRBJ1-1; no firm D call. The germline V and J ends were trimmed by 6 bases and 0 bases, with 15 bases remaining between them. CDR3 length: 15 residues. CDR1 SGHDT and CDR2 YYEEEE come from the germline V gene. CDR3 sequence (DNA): TGTGCCAGCACCTTTTGGTATGAGGTGAACACTGAAGCTTTCTTT. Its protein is CASTFWYEVNTEAFF.

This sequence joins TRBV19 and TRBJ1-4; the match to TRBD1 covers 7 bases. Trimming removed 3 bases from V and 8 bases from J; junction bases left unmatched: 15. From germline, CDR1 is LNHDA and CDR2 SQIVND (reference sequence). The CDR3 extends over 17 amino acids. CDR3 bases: TGTGCCAGTAGTATCAACAGGGGCGGCGCGGATAGCGAAAAACTGTTTTTT. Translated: CASSINRGGADSEKLFF. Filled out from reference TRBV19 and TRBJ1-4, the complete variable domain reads DGGITQSPKYLFRKEGQNVTLSCEQNLNHDAMYWYRQDPGQGLRLIYYSQIVNDFQKGDIAEGYSVSREKKESFPLTVTSAQKNPTAFYLCASSINRGGADSEKLFFGSGTQLSVL.

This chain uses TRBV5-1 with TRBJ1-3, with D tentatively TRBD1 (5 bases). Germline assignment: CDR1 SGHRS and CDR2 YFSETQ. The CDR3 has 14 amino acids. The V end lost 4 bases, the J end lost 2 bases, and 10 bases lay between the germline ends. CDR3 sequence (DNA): TGCGCCAGCAGCCCCGGGGGGGCTGGAAACACCATATATTTT. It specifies CASSPGGAGNTIYF.

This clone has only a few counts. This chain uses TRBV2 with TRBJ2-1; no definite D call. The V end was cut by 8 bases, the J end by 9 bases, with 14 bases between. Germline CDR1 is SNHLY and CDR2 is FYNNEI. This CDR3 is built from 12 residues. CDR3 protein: CASRLDLGEQFF. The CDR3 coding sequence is TGTGCCAGCCGGCTTGATCTTGGTGAGCAGTTCTTC.

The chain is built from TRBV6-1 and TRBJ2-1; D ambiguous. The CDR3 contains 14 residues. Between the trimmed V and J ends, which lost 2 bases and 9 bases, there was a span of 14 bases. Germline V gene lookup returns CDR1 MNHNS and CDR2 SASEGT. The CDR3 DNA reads TGTGCCAGCAGTGAATCAGAAGCGAGTTCTGAGCAGTTCTTC. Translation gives CASSESEASSEQFF.

For the CDR3, the DNA is TGTGCCAGCAGCTTAGATGGCAGCTCTGGGGCCAACGTCCTGACTTTC. Protein: CASSLDGSSGANVLTF. The J gene is TRBJ2-6, the V gene TRBV11-3; D unresolved. V was trimmed by 0 bases and J by 0 bases, leaving 6 bases between them. Germline CDR1 is SGHNT and CDR2 is YENEEA. The length of the CDR3 is 16 residues. Supplemented by reference TRBV11-3 and TRBJ2-6, the full variable domain reads EAGVVQSPRYKIIEKKQPVAFWCNPISGHNTLYWYLQNLGQGPELLIRYENEEAVDDSQLPKDRFSAERLKGVDSTLKIQPAELGDSAVYLCASSLDGSSGANVLTFGAGSRLTVL.

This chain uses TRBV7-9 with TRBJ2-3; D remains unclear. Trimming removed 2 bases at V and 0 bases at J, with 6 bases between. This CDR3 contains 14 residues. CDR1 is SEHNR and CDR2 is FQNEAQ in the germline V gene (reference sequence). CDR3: CASSLKGSTDTQYF. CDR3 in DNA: TGTGCCAGCAGCTTAAAGGGAAGCACAGATACGCAGTATTTT.

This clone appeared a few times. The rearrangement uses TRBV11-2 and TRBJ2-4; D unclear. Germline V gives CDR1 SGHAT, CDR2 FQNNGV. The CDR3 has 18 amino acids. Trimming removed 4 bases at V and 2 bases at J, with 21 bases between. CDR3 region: CASSSTRGPGSSKNIQYF. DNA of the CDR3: TGTGCCAGCAGCTCTACGCGAGGTCCGGGTTCTTCCAAAAACATTCAGTACTTC.

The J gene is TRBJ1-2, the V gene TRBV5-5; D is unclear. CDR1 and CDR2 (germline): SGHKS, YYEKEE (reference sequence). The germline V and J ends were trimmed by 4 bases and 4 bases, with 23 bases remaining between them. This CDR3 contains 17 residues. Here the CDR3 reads CASSMRPGRRFPYGYTF. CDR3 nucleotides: TGTGCCAGCAGCATGAGACCCGGCAGGAGATTCCCCTATGGCTACACCTTC.

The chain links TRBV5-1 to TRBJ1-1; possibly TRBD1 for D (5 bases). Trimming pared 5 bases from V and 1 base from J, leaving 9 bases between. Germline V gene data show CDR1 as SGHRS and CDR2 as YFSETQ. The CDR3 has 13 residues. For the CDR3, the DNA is TGCGCCAGCAGACCGGGACCGAACACTGAAGCTTTCTTT. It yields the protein CASRPGPNTEAFF. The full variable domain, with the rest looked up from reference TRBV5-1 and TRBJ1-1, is KAGVTQTPRYLIKTRGQQVTLSCSPISGHRSVSWYQQTPGQGLQFLFEYFSETQRNKGNFPGRFSGRQFSNSRSEMNVSTLELGDSALYLCASRPGPNTEAFFGQGTRLTVV.

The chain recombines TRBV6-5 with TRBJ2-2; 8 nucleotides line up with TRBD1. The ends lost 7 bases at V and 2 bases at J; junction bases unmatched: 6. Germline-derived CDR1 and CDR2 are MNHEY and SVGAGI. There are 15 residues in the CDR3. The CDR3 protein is CASTLSGGNTGELFF. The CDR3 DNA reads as TGTGCCAGCACTCTCTCAGGGGGCAACACCGGGGAGCTGTTTTTT.

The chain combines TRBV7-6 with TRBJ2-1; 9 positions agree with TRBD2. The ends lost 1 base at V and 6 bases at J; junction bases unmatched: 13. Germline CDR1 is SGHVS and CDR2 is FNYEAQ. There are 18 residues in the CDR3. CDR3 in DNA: TGTGCCAGCAGCTTAGACTTTCCAGCGGGGGGCCCAGGCAATGAGCAGTTCTTC. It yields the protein CASSLDFPAGGPGNEQFF.

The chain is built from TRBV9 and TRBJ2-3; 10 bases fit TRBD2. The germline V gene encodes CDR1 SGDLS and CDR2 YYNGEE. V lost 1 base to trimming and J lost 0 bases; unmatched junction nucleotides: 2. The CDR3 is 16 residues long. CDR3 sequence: CASSVLAGVSTDTQYF. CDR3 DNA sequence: TGTGCCAGCAGCGTACTAGCGGGGGTGAGCACAGATACGCAGTATTTT.